The 25 T cell receptor beta chains in this list originate from one sample, sequenced in a study of cytomegalovirus exposure and HLA in healthy donors. TCRdb's copy holds only in-frame clones and misses some; the assay was immunoSEQ multiplex PCR. The sample has 70,000 to 85,000 clones; 94% are singletons. The sequenced sample was PBMCs. The receptors stem from a woman between 18 and 30 years old in good health and CMV-seropositive.

The chain has TRBV13 and TRBJ2-3; D remains ambiguous. The CDR3 has 12 amino acids. Germline CDR1 reads PRHDT; CDR2 reads FYEKMQ (reference sequence). The V end lost 1 base, the J end lost 12 bases, and 11 bases lay between the germline ends. In nucleotides, the CDR3 is TGTGCCAGCAGCTTAGAGAATCTCTACCAGTATTTT. This sequence encodes CASSLENLYQYF.

CDR3 in amino acids: CASSVGGNSNQPQHF. CDR3 nucleotide sequence: TGTGCCAGCAGCGTAGGAGGGAATAGCAATCAGCCCCAGCATTTT. V is TRBV9 and J is TRBJ1-5; D gene ambiguous. The ends were cut back, 0 bases at V and 0 bases at J, with 7 bases in the middle. CDR3 length equals 15 residues. Germline V gene sequence: CDR1 SGDLS, CDR2 YYNGEE.

This chain uses TRBV10-3 with TRBJ2-1; 7 bases map to TRBD1. The CDR3 contains 14 residues. From germline, CDR1 is ENHRY and CDR2 SYGVKD. The ends lost 8 bases at V and 7 bases at J; junction bases unmatched: 11. The CDR3 reads CAIRPTGARNEQFF. CDR3 nucleotides: TGTGCCATCCGTCCAACAGGGGCTAGGAATGAGCAGTTCTTC.

The rearrangement links TRBV5-6 to TRBJ1-2; 7 bases match TRBD1. Germline assignment: CDR1 SGHDT and CDR2 YYEEEE. The CDR3 runs to 16 residues. Unmatched junction bases numbered 11, after V lost 2 bases and J lost 4 bases. This CDR3 is CASSLLGQQSFYGYTF. The CDR3 nucleotides read TGTGCCAGCAGCTTACTGGGACAGCAAAGTTTCTATGGCTACACCTTC. Full variable domain (rest looked up from reference TRBV5-6 and TRBJ1-2): DAGVTQSPTHLIKTRGQQVTLRCSPKSGHDTVSWYQQALGQGPQFIFQYYEEEERQRGNFPDRFSGHQFPNYSSELNVNALLLGDSALYLCASSLLGQQSFYGYTFGSGTRLTVV.

The J gene is TRBJ2-2, the V gene TRBV6-6, with D unclear. V was shortened by 5 bases and J by 7 bases, with 8 bases between the two germline ends. Germline V gives CDR1 MNHNY, CDR2 SVGAGI (reference sequence). CDR3 length: 12 residues. The CDR3 region has the DNA TGTGCCAGCAGTGCCCTCAGCGGGGAGCTGTTTTTT. Translated, it gives CASSALSGELFF.

The CDR3: CAGGLLQDTQYF. The CDR3 nucleotides read TGTGCCGGAGGGTTACTGCAAGATACGCAGTATTTT. The chain recombines TRBV2 with TRBJ2-3, with D possibly TRBD2 on 6 matching bases. The CDR3 totals 12 residues. Germline CDR1 reads SNHLY; CDR2 reads FYNNEI. Between the trimmed V and J ends, which lost 11 bases and 5 bases, there was a span of 14 bases. Using reference TRBV2 and TRBJ2-3 for the parts outside the CDR3, the full variable domain is EPEVTQTPSHQVTQMGQEVILRCVPISNHLYFYWYRQILGQKVEFLVSFYNNEISEKSEIFDDQFSVERPDGSNFTLKIRSTKLEDSAMYFCAGGLLQDTQYFGPGTRLTVL.

The chain has TRBV9 and TRBJ2-3; 13 bases are a match to TRBD2. This CDR3 comprises 18 residues. Germline lookup yields CDR1 SGDLS and CDR2 YYNGEE. The V gene end was trimmed by 2 bases and the J gene end by 2 bases; junction bases not matched to a gene: 8. This CDR3 is CASSVGLAGFYVTDTQYF. CDR3 nucleotide sequence: TGTGCCAGCAGCGTGGGACTAGCGGGATTTTATGTCACAGATACGCAGTATTTT.

The chain combines TRBV11-2 with TRBJ2-5; D not certain. Germline V gives CDR1 SGHAT, CDR2 FQNNGV. V lost 1 base and J lost 4, with 7 bases in between. The CDR3 consists of 13 residues. DNA for the CDR3: TGTGCCAGCAGCTTAGGACGGAGAGAGACCCAGTACTTC. Its translation is CASSLGRRETQYF. The full variable domain, its missing parts supplied by reference TRBV11-2 and TRBJ2-5, is EAGVAQSPRYKIIEKRQSVAFWCNPISGHATLYWYQQILGQGPKLLIQFQNNGVVDDSQLPKDRFSAERLKGVDSTLKIQPAKLEDSAVYLCASSLGRRETQYFGPGTRLLVL.

This clone was recorded once. The CDR3 reads CATRTSIGTDTQYF. In DNA form, the CDR3 reads TGTGCCACCCGGACTAGCATAGGCACAGATACGCAGTATTTT. V gene TRBV2 combines with J gene TRBJ2-3; 8 positions match TRBD2. With V trimmed by 10 bases and J by 1 base, 7 bases remained unmatched. CDR3 length equals 14 residues. Per germline, CDR1 SNHLY and CDR2 FYNNEI.

The chain joins TRBV4-3 to TRBJ1-2, with TRBD1 as a possible D gene (5 bases). V lost 0 bases to trimming and J lost 3 bases, with 17 bases between them. In germline, CDR1 is LGHNA, CDR2 YSLEER. CDR3 size: 17 residues. CDR3: CASSQDSQGGMDYGYTF. CDR3 nucleotides: TGCGCCAGCAGCCAAGACAGTCAGGGCGGGATGGACTATGGCTACACCTTC.

V usage is TRBV19 and J usage is TRBJ2-7, with 8 bases matching TRBD1. Losses at the gene ends were 5 bases for V and 4 bases for J; bases not matched to a gene: 10. Germline V gene lookup returns CDR1 LNHDA and CDR2 SQIVND (reference sequence). This CDR3 contains 15 residues. The CDR3 DNA reads as TGTGCCAGTAGTCCGGGGACAGGTATATTTTACGAGCAGTACTTC. This translates into CASSPGTGIFYEQYF.

This chain connects TRBV18 to TRBJ1-3; TRBD1 aligns across 9 bases. Germline CDR1 KGHSH, CDR2 LQKENI. The CDR3 covers 18 residues. J was trimmed by 3 bases and V by 0 bases; bases with no gene match: 9. As DNA, the CDR3 is TGTGCCAGCTCACCACCGATTTGGGACAGGGAAGATGGAAACACCATATATTTT. Amino acid sequence: CASSPPIWDREDGNTIYF. Filled out from reference TRBV18 and TRBJ1-3, the complete variable domain reads NAGVMQNPRHLVRRRGQEARLRCSPMKGHSHVYWYRQLPEEGLKFMVYLQKENIIDESGMPKERFSAEFPKEGPSILRIQQVVRGDSAAYFCASSPPIWDREDGNTIYFGEGSWLTVV.

This sequence joins TRBV7-8 and TRBJ1-5; a possible D gene is TRBD1 (5 bases). With 5 bases removed from V and 3 bases from J, the gap between germline ends came to 14 bases. The CDR3 contains 15 residues. Per germline, CDR1 SGHVS and CDR2 FQNEAQ. CDR3 coding DNA: TGTGCCAGCAGCCCACCCTCGACAGACAATCAGCCCCAGCATTTT. Translation gives CASSPPSTDNQPQHF.

The gene calls are TRBV6-4 and TRBJ2-3; 9 bases fit TRBD2. Germline CDR1 is MRHNA and CDR2 is SNTAGT. Trimming at V came to 3 bases and at J to 4 bases, leaving 5 bases not matched to a gene. The CDR3 contains 15 residues. The CDR3 region has the DNA TGTGCCAGCAGTGAAGGTGCGGGAGGGGCAGATACGCAGTATTTT. Translated: CASSEGAGGADTQYF.

This clone occurred once. The rearrangement uses TRBV10-3 and TRBJ1-5, with unresolved D. The length of the CDR3 is 14 residues. Germline V gives CDR1 ENHRY, CDR2 SYGVKD. The ends were cut back, 4 bases at V and 3 bases at J, with 10 bases in the middle. CDR3 residues: CAISGGQVNQPQHF. In DNA, the CDR3 is TGTGCCATCAGTGGTGGGCAGGTCAATCAGCCCCAGCATTTT.

The genes are TRBV5-4 and TRBJ2-5; maybe TRBD1 (6 bases). The CDR3 covers 10 residues. Germline-derived CDR1 and CDR2 are SGHNT and YYREEE (reference sequence). V was cut by 10 bases and J by 4 bases, with 8 bases left in between. For the CDR3, the DNA is TGTGCCGCAGGGGTAGAGACCCAGTACTTC. Residues: CAAGVETQYF.

This clone was detected once. The chain uses TRBV30 and TRBJ1-2, with TRBD1 identical over 10 bases. The CDR3 loop spans 13 amino acids. Germline assignment: CDR1 GTSNPN and CDR2 SVGIG (reference sequence). With V trimmed by 0 bases and J by 10 bases, 5 bases remained unmatched. The CDR3 spells CAWSVQDRGNYTF. The CDR3 coding sequence is TGTGCCTGGAGTGTTCAGGACAGGGGGAACTACACCTTC.

The chain couples TRBV10-3 to TRBJ1-5, with D possibly matching TRBD1 (6 bases). Trimming removed 7 bases at V and 5 bases at J, with 12 bases between. The germline V gene has CDR1 ENHRY and CDR2 SYGVKD. The CDR3 is made up of 13 amino acids. CDR3 in DNA: TGTGCCATCAACGGACAGATTGATCAGCCCCAGCATTTT. Encoded protein: CAINGQIDQPQHF.

J is TRBJ2-5 and V is TRBV6-1; 8 nucleotides agree with TRBD1. V was pared by 8 bases and J by 5 bases, with 10 bases of the junction left unmatched. CDR3 size: 14 residues. Germline V lookup: CDR1 MNHNS, CDR2 SASEGT. The CDR3 nucleotides read TGTGCCAGCGGAGATGCAGGGGGCTGGGAGACCCAGTACTTC. This gives the protein CASGDAGGWETQYF.

V gene TRBV15 combines with J gene TRBJ1-2; 12 bases map to TRBD1. This CDR3 contains 16 residues. Germline CDR1 and CDR2: LNHNV and YYDKDF (reference sequence). Trimming cost V 0 bases and J 7 bases; bases outside gene matches: 6. CDR3 residues: CATSRDRGTGGSGYTF. CDR3 DNA sequence: TGTGCCACCAGCAGAGATCGGGGGACAGGGGGCAGTGGCTACACCTTC. The variable domain in full, completed from reference TRBV15 and TRBJ1-2, reads DAMVIQNPRYQVTQFGKPVTLSCSQTLNHNVMYWYQQKSSQAPKLLFHYYDKDFNNEADTPDNFQSRRPNTSFCFLDIRSPGLGDTAMYLCATSRDRGTGGSGYTFGSGTRLTVV.

This rearrangement joins TRBV28 to TRBJ2-3; the D gene is possibly TRBD2 (5 bases). Trimming pared 5 bases from V and 1 base from J, leaving 16 bases between. The length of the CDR3 is 16 residues. Germline V lookup: CDR1 MDHEN, CDR2 SYDVKM. CDR3 protein: CASSPRGSTGTDTQYF. The DNA of the CDR3 is TGTGCCAGCAGTCCTCGCGGGTCGACTGGCACAGATACGCAGTATTTT.

J is TRBJ1-2 and V is TRBV18; perhaps TRBD1 as D (5 bases). Germline V gene lookup returns CDR1 KGHSH and CDR2 LQKENI. The CDR3 covers 14 residues. Deletions cut 6 bases from V and 10 bases from J, with 21 bases between. The CDR3 DNA follows: TGTGCCAGCTCTCTCACAGGAACCTCTTACCACTACACCTTC. Protein sequence: CASSLTGTSYHYTF.

The chain uses TRBV5-6 and TRBJ1-5, with a tentative D call TRBD1 (5 bases). Germline loops: CDR1 SGHDT, CDR2 YYEEEE. This CDR3 is 16 amino acids long. V dropped 4 bases and J dropped 2 bases, with 16 bases sitting between them. In DNA form, the CDR3 reads TGTGCCAGCAGCCAAGTTTCGGGAGGGGGCAATCAGCCCCAGCATTTT. Its translation is CASSQVSGGGNQPQHF.

The chain joins TRBV7-7 to TRBJ2-6, with D perhaps matching TRBD2 (6 bases). The length of the CDR3 is 15 residues. V was pared by 1 base and J by 2 bases, with 6 bases between. Per the germline V gene, CDR1 is SSHAT and CDR2 is FNYEAQ (reference sequence). CDR3 sequence: CASSLGGAGANVLTF. CDR3 sequence (DNA): TGTGCCAGCAGCTTAGGGGGGGCTGGGGCCAACGTCCTGACTTTC.

The chain employs TRBV7-9 and TRBJ2-2, with TRBD2 identical over 9 bases. V shed 6 bases and J 3 bases; nucleotides not matched to a gene: 5. The germline V gene encodes CDR1 SEHNR and CDR2 FQNEAQ (reference sequence). CDR3 size: 15 residues. CDR3 in DNA: TGTGCCAGCAGGCGATCTAGCGGGGACACCGGGGAGCTGTTTTTT. Translated, it gives CASRRSSGDTGELFF.